The 17 T cell receptor beta chains in this list originate from one sample, sequenced in a study of shared clonotypes between healthy human individuals. Sequencing used immunoSEQ multiplex PCR; TCRdb keeps in-frame clones, though not all of them. This sample has over 100,000 clones; around 68% occur once, and the top ten carry roughly 24%. The material sequenced was memory CD8+ T cells sorted from blood. Subset described: CD45RO+ cells pooled with CCR7-negative TemRA cells. These TCRs come from a woman between 25 and 40 years old in good health.

V is TRBV25-1 and J is TRBJ2-5; 10 bases map to TRBD2. The J call is doubtful: the DNA matches TRBJ2-7 better. This CDR3 comprises 18 residues. Germline V gives CDR1 MGHDK, CDR2 SYGVNS. CDR3 region: CASSESPSGSPTSYEQYF. CDR3 in DNA: TGTGCCAGCAGTGAATCCCCTAGCGGGAGCCCCACATCCTACGAGCAGTACTTC.

Concerning this clone itself: With only one base between it and a far larger clone, this is likely a read error. This specimen includes other DNA sequences encoding the same CDR3. V is TRBV4-2 and J is TRBJ1-2; 8 positions match TRBD1. The V gene's germline CDR1 is LGHNA and CDR2 YNFKEQ. V lost 5 bases to trimming and J lost 7 bases; unmatched junction nucleotides: 6. The CDR3 contains 13 residues. CDR3 DNA sequence: TGTGCCAGCAGCTTGGACAGGGACGCTGGCTACACCTTC. Protein sequence: CASSLDRDAGYTF.

There are a few counts of this clone. Other DNA sequences in this specimen translate into the identical CDR3. The chain is built from TRBV7-8 and TRBJ2-7, with no clear D. The CDR3 totals 13 residues. Looked up from germline, CDR1 is SGHVS and CDR2 is FQNEAQ. The ends were cut back, 1 base at V and 2 bases at J, with 6 bases in the middle. The CDR3 is CASSLGGTYEQYF. DNA of the CDR3: TGTGCCAGCAGCTTAGGTGGTACCTACGAGCAGTACTTC. Full variable domain (rest looked up from reference TRBV7-8 and TRBJ2-7): GAGVSQSPRYKVAKRGQDVALRCDPISGHVSLFWYQQALGQGPEFLTYFQNEAQLDKSGLPSDRFFAERPEGSVSTLKIQRTQQEDSAVYLCASSLGGTYEQYFGPGTRLTVT.

The chain joins TRBV9 to TRBJ2-1, with TRBD2 matching 7 bases. Germline CDR1 and CDR2: SGDLS and YYNGEE. V lost 0 bases, J lost 4 bases, and 4 bases stayed unmatched. This CDR3 comprises 15 residues. Here the CDR3 reads CASSVVRDYYNEQFF. CDR3 DNA: TGTGCCAGCAGCGTAGTCCGGGACTATTACAATGAGCAGTTCTTC.

The chain links TRBV7-9 to TRBJ2-7; 8 positions match TRBD2. Trimming cost V 4 bases and J 3 bases; bases outside gene matches: 5. Per the germline V gene, CDR1 is SEHNR and CDR2 is FQNEAQ (reference sequence). This CDR3 is built from 14 residues. The CDR3 DNA sequence: TGTGCCAGCAGCTCCTTAGCGGGGAACTACGAGCAGTACTTC. Amino acid sequence: CASSSLAGNYEQYF. Supplemented by reference TRBV7-9 and TRBJ2-7, the full variable domain reads DTGVSQNPRHKITKRGQNVTFRCDPISEHNRLYWYRQTLGQGPEFLTYFQNEAQLEKSRLLSDRFSAERPKGSFSTLEIQRTEQGDSAMYLCASSSLAGNYEQYFGPGTRLTVT.

The rearrangement uses TRBV7-9 and TRBJ2-7; no firm D call. The CDR3 spans 13 residues. Germline loops: CDR1 SEHNR, CDR2 FQNEAQ (reference sequence). V lost 5 bases and J lost 5, with 13 bases in between. CDR3 bases: TGTGCCAGCAGCGAATATATTCGGGACGAGCAGTACTTC. It specifies CASSEYIRDEQYF. The variable domain in full, with the rest retrieved from reference TRBV7-9 and TRBJ2-7, is DTGVSQNPRHKITKRGQNVTFRCDPISEHNRLYWYRQTLGQGPEFLTYFQNEAQLEKSRLLSDRFSAERPKGSFSTLEIQRTEQGDSAMYLCASSEYIRDEQYFGPGTRLTVT.

The chain is built from TRBV5-6 and TRBJ2-3, with D uncertain. This CDR3 region has 13 residues. Germline V gene data show CDR1 as SGHDT and CDR2 as YYEEEE. Between the trimmed V and J ends, which lost 3 bases and 2 bases, there was a span of 7 bases. The CDR3 sequence is CASSSRYTDTQYF. DNA of the CDR3: TGTGCCAGCAGCTCCCGATACACAGATACGCAGTATTTT.

This clone was counted once. This chain links TRBV21-1 with TRBJ2-7; the table's D gene call, TRBD2, was not cross checked with the DNA. TRBV21-1 is assigned pseudogene status. The CDR3 spans 16 residues. CDR3 nucleotides: TGTGCCAGCAGCTTACTTGCGGGAGTAGGGGTGGGCGAGCAGTACTTC. Translation gives CASSLLAGVGVGEQYF.

This clone came up once. CDR3 region: CASSKTGEAGGYTF. In nucleotides, the CDR3 is TGTGCCAGTAGTAAGACAGGGGAAGCGGGAGGCTACACCTTC. The chain uses TRBV19 and TRBJ1-2, with 8 nucleotides matching TRBD1. Germline V CDR1 and CDR2: LNHDA, SQIVND (reference sequence). This CDR3 spans 14 amino acids. J was trimmed by 8 bases and V by 4 bases; bases with no gene match: 9.

This clone has ten or more counts. The V call is TRBV19, the J call TRBJ1-1; D is possibly TRBD1 (5 bases). Trimming removed 3 bases from V and 1 base from J, with 12 bases in between. The CDR3 length is 15 residues. Germline V lookup: CDR1 LNHDA, CDR2 SQIVND (reference sequence). In DNA, the CDR3 is TGTGCCAGTAGTATCTGGGCAGGACAGAACACTGAAGCTTTCTTT. Translated: CASSIWAGQNTEAFF. Full variable domain (outside the CDR3, taken from reference TRBV19 and TRBJ1-1): DGGITQSPKYLFRKEGQNVTLSCEQNLNHDAMYWYRQDPGQGLRLIYYSQIVNDFQKGDIAEGYSVSREKKESFPLTVTSAQKNPTAFYLCASSIWAGQNTEAFFGQGTRLTVV.

The chain uses TRBV7-9 and TRBJ2-5; the D is unclear. The germline V gene has CDR1 SEHNR and CDR2 FQNEAQ (reference sequence). V was pared by 3 bases and J by 0 bases, with 5 bases between. The CDR3 totals 13 residues. CDR3 region: CASSFGDQETQYF. As DNA, the CDR3 is TGTGCCAGCAGCTTTGGAGACCAAGAGACCCAGTACTTC.

The chain joins TRBV29-1 to TRBJ2-5; D not certain. V was trimmed by 4 bases and J by 5 bases, leaving 17 bases between them. The CDR3 has 14 residues. Germline assignment: CDR1 SQVTM and CDR2 ANQGSEA. Written as DNA, the CDR3 is TGCAGCGTTGGGAACATTCTAGTCTGGGAGACCCAGTACTTC. This encodes CSVGNILVWETQYF.

The V call is TRBV11-2, the J call TRBJ2-1, with 7 bases aligning to TRBD1. CDR3 size: 14 residues. CDR1 and CDR2 from the germline V gene are SGHAT and FQNNGV. V was pared by 4 bases and J by 0 bases, with 0 bases of the junction left unmatched. CDR3 bases: TGTGCCAGCAGCTGGGACAGCTCCTACAATGAGCAGTTCTTC. Protein product: CASSWDSSYNEQFF.

This sequence joins TRBV25-1 and TRBJ2-1; D call uncertain. The CDR3 runs 12 residues. The V gene's germline CDR1 is MGHDK and CDR2 SYGVNS. V was cut by 6 bases and J by 5 bases, with 8 bases left in between. The CDR3 is CASRGFNNEQFF. In DNA form, the CDR3 reads TGTGCCAGCAGGGGTTTTAACAATGAGCAGTTCTTC.

Remarks on this clone: Since a far larger clone is one base different, this is likely a read error. The chain's CDR3 is CASSVPGQVQGTQYF. The DNA of the CDR3 is TGTGCCAGCAGTGTACCGGGACAGGTCCAAGGGACCCAGTACTTC. This chain joins TRBV25-1 and TRBJ2-5, with 8 bases lining up with TRBD1. The CDR3 totals 15 residues. Germline V lookup: CDR1 MGHDK, CDR2 SYGVNS.

As concerns this clone: Other DNA variants within this sample encode the same CDR3. This chain connects TRBV2 to TRBJ2-7; D is perhaps TRBD1 or TRBD2 (6 bases each). Germline CDR1 reads SNHLY; CDR2 reads FYNNEI. V lost 1 base and J lost 4, with 14 bases in between. The CDR3 sequence is 15 residues long. In DNA, the CDR3 is TGTGCCAGCAGTGAAGGGGGGGCTCCAGGTTACGAGCAGTACTTC. Protein: CASSEGGAPGYEQYF.

Concerning this clone itself: A junction boundary mismatches the germline segment, possibly from a read error. The chain joins TRBV7-8 to TRBJ1-3, with a possible D match to TRBD1 (6 bases). The CDR3 is 16 residues long. Germline values: CDR1 SGHVS, CDR2 FQNEAQ. CDR3 DNA: TGTGCCAGCAGCATAGCGGGGGCTCGGTTCGGGAACACCATATATTTT. This translates into CASSIAGARFGNTIYF.